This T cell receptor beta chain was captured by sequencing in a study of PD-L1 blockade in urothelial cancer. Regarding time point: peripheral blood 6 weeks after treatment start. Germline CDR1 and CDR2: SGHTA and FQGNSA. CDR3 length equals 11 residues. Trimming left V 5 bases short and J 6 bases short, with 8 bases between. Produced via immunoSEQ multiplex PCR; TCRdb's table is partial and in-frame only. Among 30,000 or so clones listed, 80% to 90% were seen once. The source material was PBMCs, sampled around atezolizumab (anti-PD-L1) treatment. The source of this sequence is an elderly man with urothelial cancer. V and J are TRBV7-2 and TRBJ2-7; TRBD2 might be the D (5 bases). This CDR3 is CASSTSFEQYF. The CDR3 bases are TGTGCCAGCAGCACTAGTTTCGAGCAGTACTTC.